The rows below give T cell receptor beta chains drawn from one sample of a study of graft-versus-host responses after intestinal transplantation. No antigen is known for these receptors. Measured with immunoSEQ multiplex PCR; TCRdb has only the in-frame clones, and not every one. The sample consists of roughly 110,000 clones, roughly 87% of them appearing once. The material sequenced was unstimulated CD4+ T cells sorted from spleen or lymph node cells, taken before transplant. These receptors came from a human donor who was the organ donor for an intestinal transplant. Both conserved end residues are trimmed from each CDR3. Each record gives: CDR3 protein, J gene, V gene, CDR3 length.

CDR3 protein: ASSAERYQYNEQF
J gene: TRBJ2-1
V gene: TRBV6-1
CDR3 length: 13

CDR3 protein: ASSPPRGGLPRNEQF
J gene: TRBJ2-1
V gene: TRBV13
CDR3 length: 15

CDR3 protein: AISPPTTTQAQY
J gene: TRBJ2-5
V gene: TRBV18
CDR3 length: 12

CDR3 protein: ASIREYEQY
J gene: TRBJ2-7
V gene: TRBV2
CDR3 length: 9

CDR3 protein: ASSPRVNTEAF
J gene: TRBJ1-1
V gene: TRBV7-6
CDR3 length: 11

CDR3 protein: ASSQEVWDRNTGELF
J gene: TRBJ2-2
V gene: TRBV4-2
CDR3 length: 15

CDR3 protein: ASSGRTGAYGYT
J gene: TRBJ1-2
V gene: TRBV2
CDR3 length: 12

CDR3 protein: ASSPPGLAGVRGELF
J gene: TRBJ2-2
V gene: TRBV18
CDR3 length: 15

CDR3 protein: ASSPAALGAATQY
J gene: TRBJ2-3
V gene: TRBV2
CDR3 length: 13

CDR3 protein: ASQQGNQPQH
J gene: TRBJ1-5
V gene: TRBV19
CDR3 length: 10

CDR3 protein: ASSGVTSAVDTQY
J gene: TRBJ2-3
V gene: TRBV19
CDR3 length: 13

CDR3 protein: ASSDFLRGSGTEQF
J gene: TRBJ2-1
V gene: TRBV7-3
CDR3 length: 14

CDR3 protein: AIGELWTGAFQPQH
J gene: TRBJ1-5
V gene: TRBV10-3
CDR3 length: 14

CDR3 protein: ASSPRDRAKTMGYNEQF
J gene: TRBJ2-1
V gene: TRBV5-1
CDR3 length: 17

CDR3 protein: SGVKGGETQY
J gene: TRBJ2-5
V gene: TRBV29-1
CDR3 length: 10

CDR3 protein: ASTLYEGNRQPQH
J gene: TRBJ1-5
V gene: TRBV28
CDR3 length: 13

CDR3 protein: ASSPTLLYTGELF
J gene: TRBJ2-2
V gene: TRBV27
CDR3 length: 13

CDR3 protein: ASTLGGLARNVNEQF
J gene: TRBJ2-1
V gene: TRBV7-9
CDR3 length: 15

CDR3 protein: ASKGLNTYEQY
J gene: TRBJ2-7
V gene: TRBV6-1
CDR3 length: 11

CDR3 protein: ASSGTGVYEQY
J gene: TRBJ2-7
V gene: TRBV6-1
CDR3 length: 11

CDR3 protein: ATSPTSGSNEQY
J gene: TRBJ2-7
V gene: TRBV15
CDR3 length: 12

CDR3 protein: ASSSEGSYNSPLH
J gene: TRBJ1-6
V gene: TRBV2
CDR3 length: 13

CDR3 protein: ASSLVGGTGNTIY
J gene: TRBJ1-3
V gene: TRBV7-2
CDR3 length: 13

CDR3 protein: ASSRGPEAF
J gene: TRBJ1-1
V gene: TRBV6-1
CDR3 length: 9

CDR3 protein: ASSQGQVGEQF
J gene: TRBJ2-1
V gene: TRBV5-1
CDR3 length: 11

CDR3 protein: ASSSLGAVNTEAF
J gene: TRBJ1-1
V gene: TRBV6-5
CDR3 length: 13

CDR3 protein: ASSYSMAYGYT
J gene: TRBJ1-2
V gene: TRBV6-5
CDR3 length: 11

CDR3 protein: ASSEGWGGRGETQY
J gene: TRBJ2-5
V gene: TRBV7-9
CDR3 length: 14

CDR3 protein: ASSGLAGADTQY
J gene: TRBJ2-3
V gene: TRBV18
CDR3 length: 12

CDR3 protein: ASSQRRNQPQH
J gene: TRBJ1-5
V gene: TRBV4-1
CDR3 length: 11

CDR3 protein: ASSLGFEETQY
J gene: TRBJ2-5
V gene: TRBV11-3
CDR3 length: 11

CDR3 protein: ASSPDTGLVTDTQY
J gene: TRBJ2-3
V gene: TRBV11-1
CDR3 length: 14

CDR3 protein: ASSSQDSNQPQH
J gene: TRBJ1-5
V gene: TRBV6-5
CDR3 length: 12

CDR3 protein: ASSQGGADTQY
J gene: TRBJ2-3
V gene: TRBV23-1
CDR3 length: 11

CDR3 protein: ASSLGWGTSYEQY
J gene: TRBJ2-7
V gene: TRBV5-6
CDR3 length: 13

CDR3 protein: ASSLVRGRPYEQY
J gene: TRBJ2-7
V gene: TRBV11-2
CDR3 length: 13

CDR3 protein: ASTRDSPGETQY
J gene: TRBJ2-5
V gene: TRBV6-1
CDR3 length: 12

CDR3 protein: ASSARASGGAEEQY
J gene: TRBJ2-7
V gene: TRBV9
CDR3 length: 14

CDR3 protein: ASSLSQIYGYT
J gene: TRBJ1-2
V gene: TRBV5-1
CDR3 length: 11

CDR3 protein: ASSYLADSSYEQY
J gene: TRBJ2-7
V gene: TRBV6-5
CDR3 length: 13

CDR3 protein: ASRKESGELF
J gene: TRBJ2-2
V gene: TRBV6-1
CDR3 length: 10

CDR3 protein: TSSQESGQGEGIHSPLH
J gene: TRBJ1-6
V gene: TRBV1
CDR3 length: 17

CDR3 protein: ASSPGTVNLDT
J gene: TRBJ1-2
V gene: TRBV18
CDR3 length: 11

CDR3 protein: ASSSGNPRETQY
J gene: TRBJ2-5
V gene: TRBV5-4
CDR3 length: 12

CDR3 protein: ASSHGQGGGNQPQH
J gene: TRBJ1-5
V gene: TRBV7-9
CDR3 length: 14

CDR3 protein: ATSRGTPQGNTIY
J gene: TRBJ1-3
V gene: TRBV15
CDR3 length: 13

CDR3 protein: ASSPGTGGNEKLF
J gene: TRBJ1-4
V gene: TRBV11-3
CDR3 length: 13

CDR3 protein: ASSHSYEQY
J gene: TRBJ2-7
V gene: TRBV5-4
CDR3 length: 9

CDR3 protein: ASSVDGMNTEAF
J gene: TRBJ1-1
V gene: TRBV9
CDR3 length: 12

CDR3 protein: SASRDGYT
J gene: TRBJ1-2
V gene: TRBV20-1
CDR3 length: 8

CDR3 protein: ASTMGSYNEQF
J gene: TRBJ2-1
V gene: TRBV2
CDR3 length: 11